A single sample gave rise to the 2 T cell receptor beta chains below, sequenced in a study of OX40 agonist ivuxolimab in advanced cancers. Library prep was done by the immunoSEQ multiplex PCR assay. This immuneACCESS table, as held by TCRdb, lists in-frame sequences with V and J called but not all clones. Of the missing ones, under half trace to an unresolved V gene in checked studies; the others have no known cause. The sample contains tens of thousands of clones, 84% of them found a single time. Of the sample, roughly 26% is held by the ten largest clones. Here the sequenced sample was CD4+ or CD8+ T cells sorted from blood, taken in a trial of the OX40 agonist ivuxolimab. The receptor set was obtained from an adult with an advanced solid tumor such as melanoma, head and neck, liver or kidney cancer.

The chain carries TRBV7-9 and TRBJ2-3, with a possible D match to TRBD2 (5 bases). Trimming took off 6 bases at V and 1 base at J, with 17 bases between the two ends. The CDR3 loop spans 16 amino acids. The V gene's germline CDR1 is SEHNR and CDR2 FQNEAQ (reference sequence). Here the CDR3 DNA reads TGTGCCAGCAGGAGGGCCGGTGGTAGCGGCACAGATACGCAGTATTTT. It translates to CASRRAGGSGTDTQYF.

This chain connects TRBV7-9 to TRBJ2-1; 7 bases are shared with TRBD1. The CDR3 covers 16 residues. Germline V CDR1 and CDR2: SEHNR, FQNEAQ (reference sequence). The V segment lost 5 bases and the J segment 7 bases; nucleotides outside the gene matches: 14. In DNA form, the CDR3 reads TGTGCCAGCAGCCCCACCGGGACAGAAAAAGTAAATGAGCAGTTCTTC. Encoded protein: CASSPTGTEKVNEQFF.